These 2 T cell receptor beta chains originate from one sample sequenced in a study of blood T cell repertoires in COVID-19. The table came from immunoSEQ multiplex PCR; TCRdb's copy has only in-frame clones and leaves some out. The table lists 150,000 or so clones, around nine tenths of them singletons. Sequencing was carried out using peripheral blood. The receptors originated from a man in his fifties or sixties with active or convalescent COVID-19.

This chain connects TRBV19 to TRBJ1-1; 7 bases map to TRBD1. The CDR3 has 14 residues. Unmatched junction bases numbered 2, after V lost 3 bases and J lost 1 base. Germline V gene sequence: CDR1 LNHDA, CDR2 SQIVND (reference sequence). DNA of the CDR3: TGTGCCAGTAGTATCGACAGGGCGAACACTGAAGCTTTCTTT. This translates into CASSIDRANTEAFF.

CDR3: CAGGTGLPDTQYF. The CDR3 nucleotides are TGTGCCGGGGGGACAGGGTTACCAGATACGCAGTATTTT. The J gene is TRBJ2-3, the V gene TRBV2; the match to TRBD1 covers 9 bases. V was pared by 11 bases and J by 4 bases, with 7 bases of the junction left unmatched. The CDR3 length is 13 residues. Germline V gene lookup returns CDR1 SNHLY and CDR2 FYNNEI. Together with reference TRBV2 and TRBJ2-3, the CDR3 gives the full variable domain: EPEVTQTPSHQVTQMGQEVILRCVPISNHLYFYWYRQILGQKVEFLVSFYNNEISEKSEIFDDQFSVERPDGSNFTLKIRSTKLEDSAMYFCAGGTGLPDTQYFGPGTRLTVL.